This T cell receptor (beta chain) was sequenced for a study of blood T cell repertoires in COVID-19. Study context: Acute and convalescent COVID-19 samples came from the United States, Italy and Spain. T cells, B-cell-depleted T cells, or PBMCs provided the cDNA or gDNA that served as material.

Using immunoSEQ multiplex PCR, the repertoire was profiled, and TCRdb retains in-frame clones only, with some absent. The sample lists under 130,000 clones, 87% occurring once. V was clipped by 3 bases and J by 3 bases, with 5 bases between them. CDR3 length: 12 amino acids. In germline, CDR1 is LNHDA, CDR2 SQIVND (reference sequence). The V call is TRBV19, the J call TRBJ1-1; the D is unclear. The TCR sequence derives from a middle-aged man in a cohort sampled during active COVID-19. The source material was peripheral blood. CDR3 bases: TGTGCCAGTAGTATTCGTGACACTGAAGCTTTCTTT. It is translated as CASSIRDTEAFF.